Described below is a single T cell receptor (beta chain) sequence and its context. The CDR3 is 16 amino acids. V was trimmed by 2 bases and J by 3 bases, leaving 17 bases between them. The germline gives CDR1 SGDLS, CDR2 YYNGEE. These data belong to a study of T cell changes during pregnancy in multiple sclerosis. Method: immunoSEQ multiplex PCR; TCRdb's copy keeps in-frame clones and lacks some. The sample contains around 80,000 clones, about 93% of which appear only once. This receptor was identified in a female donor in good health, enrolled as a control in a pregnancy study. This chain connects TRBV9 to TRBJ1-2; possibly TRBD1 for D (6 bases). The sequencing used peripheral blood, collected in the second trimester of pregnancy. CDR3 sequence (DNA): TGTGCCAGCAGCGTTTCCTCGGGGGGCTACGACTATGGCTACACCTTC. This translates into CASSVSSGGYDYGYTF.